These T cell receptor beta chains were read from a single sample in a study of cytomegalovirus exposure and HLA in healthy donors. The repertoire was sequenced with immunoSEQ multiplex PCR; TCRdb's copy has only in-frame clones and lacks some. The data hold approximately 200,000 clones, with roughly 80% observed a single time. Material for sequencing was PBMCs. Source of these receptors: a man aged 35 to 55 in good health and CMV-seronegative. The CDR3 runs from the conserved cysteine through the conserved F or W. D genes are given only for firm matches. Not every row has a clone size; where given, it reads once, few, many or a size class.

j_call,d_call,v_call,clone_size,cdr3_nt,cdr3_aa
TRBJ2-7,.,TRBV12-5,.,TGTGCTAGTGGTTTGGTACCCAGGGCCGAGCAGTACTTC,CASGLVPRAEQYF
TRBJ2-5,TRBD2,TRBV5-1,once,TGCGCCAGCAGGGAAGGACTAGCGGGAGTAGAGACCCAGTACTTC,CASREGLAGVETQYF
TRBJ1-2,TRBD1,TRBV28,.,TGTGCCAGCCACGTCAACCATCGGGACAGCTATGGCTACACCTTC,CASHVNHRDSYGYTF
TRBJ2-3,TRBD2,TRBV14,.,TGTGCCAGCAGCCGGACTAGCGGGGGGGCCAGGGATACGCAGTATTTT,CASSRTSGGARDTQYF
TRBJ1-5,.,TRBV2,.,TGTGCCAGCAGTGAGCGGGGAGGGAGCAATCAGCCCCAGCATTTT,CASSERGGSNQPQHF
TRBJ1-2,.,TRBV10-1,.,TGCGCCAGCAGTGAGACGGGGAACTATGGCTACACCTTC,CASSETGNYGYTF
TRBJ2-3,.,TRBV4-1,.,TGCGCCAGCAGCGCAAGGACAGCTACTAGCACAGATACGCAGTATTTT,CASSARTATSTDTQYF
TRBJ2-7,TRBD2,TRBV29-1,.,TGCAGCGTTGAAGTGGGACTAGACTCCTACGAGCAGTACTTC,CSVEVGLDSYEQYF
TRBJ2-2,.,TRBV15,.,TGTGCCACCAGCAGAGATAAGCAGGGGAGCGGGGAGCTGTTTTTT,CATSRDKQGSGELFF
TRBJ2-1,.,TRBV5-1,.,TGCGCCAGCAGCACGGGGGTCAACTATGAGCAGTTCTTC,CASSTGVNYEQFF
TRBJ2-3,TRBD1,TRBV18,few,TGTGCCAGCTCACCCGGGACAGGGCCCGGCACAGATACGCAGTATTTT,CASSPGTGPGTDTQYF
TRBJ2-1,TRBD2,TRBV30,.,TGTGCCTGGAGAACCGGGAGGGCCTCCTCGATTAATGAGCAGTTCTTC,CAWRTGRASSINEQFF
TRBJ2-3,TRBD1,TRBV7-9,.,TGTGCCAGCAGCTTGGGGACAGGGGTGCCAGATACGCAGTATTTT,CASSLGTGVPDTQYF
TRBJ1-2,TRBD1,TRBV6-1,.,TGTGCCAGCAGATCGGACAGGGGCAATGGCTACACCTTC,CASRSDRGNGYTF
TRBJ2-5,.,TRBV27,.,TGTGCCAGCAAATGGGGCAACCTAGGGGAGACCCAGTACTTC,CASKWGNLGETQYF
TRBJ1-2,.,TRBV6-1,.,TGTGCCAGCAACACAGGGAGAGCTAACTATGGCTACACCTTC,CASNTGRANYGYTF
TRBJ2-1,.,TRBV2,.,TGTGCCAGCACTCGGGAGTTAGACAATGAGCAGTTCTTC,CASTRELDNEQFF
TRBJ1-2,.,TRBV10-3,once,TGTGCCATCAGTGAGTCGGGGCAGGGTGACTATGGCTACACCTTC,CAISESGQGDYGYTF
TRBJ2-1,TRBD2,TRBV9,.,TGTGCCAGCAGCGTAGCTGGGGGACTAGCGGGGAATGAGCAGTTCTTC,CASSVAGGLAGNEQFF
TRBJ2-7,.,TRBV6-1,once,TGTGCCAGCAGTGAATACGAGGCCTACGAGCAGTACTTC,CASSEYEAYEQYF
TRBJ1-1,.,TRBV7-2,.,TGTGCCAGCTTCATGGGGCAGGGGAACACTGAAGCTTTCTTT,CASFMGQGNTEAFF
TRBJ2-1,TRBD1,TRBV10-3,.,TGTGCCATCACCCGGGACAGGGACTACAATGAGCAGTTCTTC,CAITRDRDYNEQFF
TRBJ2-1,.,TRBV18,.,TGTGCCAGCTCACCATGGCGGGCGGACTCCTACAATGAGCAGTTCTTC,CASSPWRADSYNEQFF
TRBJ2-6,TRBD1,TRBV2,.,TGTGCCAGCAGGGGGGGACAGGGTACTGGGGCCAACGTCCTGACTTTC,CASRGGQGTGANVLTF
TRBJ2-3,.,TRBV5-1,.,TGCGCCAGCAGCTCCACTCCGAAAGGGGCGTGGACAGATACGCAGTATTTT,CASSSTPKGAWTDTQYF
TRBJ1-3,TRBD1,TRBV2,once,TGTGCCAGCAACGGACAGGGGAGGTTTTCTGGAAACACCATATATTTT,CASNGQGRFSGNTIYF
TRBJ1-1,TRBD1,TRBV9,.,TGTGCCAGCAGCGTAGGGACAGGGCGAACTGAAGCTTTCTTT,CASSVGTGRTEAFF
TRBJ1-1,TRBD1,TRBV7-2,.,TGTGCCAGCAGCCGGACAGGGGGACCCAACACTGAAGCTTTCTTT,CASSRTGGPNTEAFF
TRBJ2-7,TRBD1,TRBV18,once,TGTGCCAGCTCAGACAGGGGGCGCTTATACGAGCAGTACTTC,CASSDRGRLYEQYF
TRBJ2-5,.,TRBV4-3,.,TGCGCCAGCAGCCAAGAGTCTCAAGAGACCCAGTACTTC,CASSQESQETQYF
TRBJ2-7,.,TRBV5-1,.,TGCGCCAGCAGCTTGAACGGAGACTCCTACGAGCAGTACTTC,CASSLNGDSYEQYF
TRBJ2-7,.,TRBV7-9,.,TGTGCCAGCAGCTTGGGGGGGCACGAGCAGTACTTC,CASSLGGHEQYF
TRBJ2-3,.,TRBV7-2,.,TGTGCCAGCAGCTTAGCGGGAGTTGGAACAGATACGCAGTATTTT,CASSLAGVGTDTQYF
TRBJ1-1,TRBD1,TRBV15,.,TGTGCCACCAGCAGAGATACTAGGACAGGGGGTCCCCTTTGGGCTTTCTTT,CATSRDTRTGGPLWAFF
TRBJ1-2,TRBD1,TRBV4-2,.,TGTGCCAGCAGCCAAGACGCTCAAGGGACAGGGAATAACTATGGCTACACCTTC,CASSQDAQGTGNNYGYTF
TRBJ2-1,.,TRBV25-1,few,TGTGCCAGCCACAGAGGGAATGAGCAGTTCTTC,CASHRGNEQFF
TRBJ2-5,.,TRBV7-2,.,TGTGCCAGCAGCTTAAATCCTAGCCGGATCCAAGAGACCCAGTACTTC,CASSLNPSRIQETQYF
TRBJ2-3,TRBD1,TRBV30,.,TGTGCCTGGCCCCAGGGACAGGGGGTTCCCACAGATACGCAGTATTTT,CAWPQGQGVPTDTQYF
TRBJ2-1,TRBD1,TRBV5-6,few,TGTGCCAGCAGCTTGGTGGGTCAGGGGGTAGGTGAGCAGTTCTTC,CASSLVGQGVGEQFF
TRBJ2-2,.,TRBV5-4,.,TGTGCCAGCAGCCTGGATGGGACTTCTACGAACACCGGGGAGCTGTTTTTT,CASSLDGTSTNTGELFF
TRBJ2-2,TRBD2,TRBV18,.,TGTGCCACCAGACCCCTAGCGGGGACGAACACCGGGGAGCTGTTTTTT,CATRPLAGTNTGELFF
TRBJ2-3,.,TRBV4-2,.,TGTGCCAGCAGCCAAGATGGGGGCGCTAGCACAGATACGCAGTATTTT,CASSQDGGASTDTQYF
TRBJ1-2,.,TRBV5-8,.,TGTGCCAGCAGCCAGCCCCACGGGGTGCGCTATGGCTACACCTTC,CASSQPHGVRYGYTF
TRBJ2-1,TRBD2,TRBV10-3,.,TGTGCCATCAGGGGACTAGACGAGAATGAGCAGTTCTTC,CAIRGLDENEQFF
TRBJ2-1,TRBD2,TRBV11-2,.,TGTGCCAGCAGCCCCTCGCTAGCGGGAGGCCAAAATACATACAATGAGCAGTTCTTC,CASSPSLAGGQNTYNEQFF
TRBJ2-5,TRBD2,TRBV9,.,TGTGCCAGCAGCGCCGGGGCCTCGGGGGGCCAAGAGACCCAGTACTTC,CASSAGASGGQETQYF
TRBJ2-1,.,TRBV14,.,TGTGCCAGCAGCCCCTGGGGAGCCTCCTACAATGAGCAGTTCTTC,CASSPWGASYNEQFF
TRBJ1-5,TRBD1,TRBV28,.,TGTGCCAGCAGTTTGGACAGGGGGGTTCAGCCCCAGCATTTT,CASSLDRGVQPQHF
TRBJ2-7,TRBD1,TRBV7-9,once,TGTGCCAGCAGACATCCGGGACAGGGCACCTACGAGCAGTACTTC,CASRHPGQGTYEQYF
TRBJ2-5,TRBD1,TRBV7-2,once,TGTGCCAGCAGCCCCACTAAAGGGACAGGAGAGACCCAGTACTTC,CASSPTKGTGETQYF
TRBJ2-6,.,TRBV5-1,.,TGCGCCAGCACCGTCTCTGGGGCCAACGTCCTGACTTTC,CASTVSGANVLTF
TRBJ2-5,.,TRBV25-1,.,TGTGCCAGCAGTGAATCCTCGGGGGAGACCCAGTACTTC,CASSESSGETQYF
TRBJ1-5,.,TRBV4-3,.,TGCGCCAGCAGCCAAAAGGGACAAACCGATAGCAATCAGCCCCGGCATTTT,CASSQKGQTDSNQPRHF
TRBJ2-7,.,TRBV6-5,.,TGTGCCAGCAGTTACTTCGGGGATTCCTACGAGCAGTACTTC,CASSYFGDSYEQYF
TRBJ2-1,TRBD2,TRBV5-5,.,TGTGCCAGCAGCTTCCCGGCAGGGCTACTAGCGGAGGACAATGAGCAGTTCTTC,CASSFPAGLLAEDNEQFF
TRBJ2-2,.,TRBV10-1,.,TGCGCCAGCAGTGAGAACAGGGCCGGGGAGCTGTTTTTT,CASSENRAGELFF
TRBJ2-7,.,TRBV2,.,TGTGCCTCCCGGGAGATCTACGAGCAGTACTTC,CASREIYEQYF
TRBJ2-3,TRBD2,TRBV6-4,.,TGTGCCAGCAGAGCGGGAAGCGTGACAGATACGCAGTATTTT,CASRAGSVTDTQYF
TRBJ2-6,.,TRBV2,.,TGTGCCAGCAGCCGCTCTGGGGCCAACGTCCTGACTTTC,CASSRSGANVLTF